Following are 29 T cell receptor beta chains from one sample sequenced in a study of T cell changes during pregnancy in multiple sclerosis. Only in-frame clones appear in the TCRdb table, and some are missing; sequencing was by immunoSEQ multiplex PCR. The table lists around 28,000 clones, 90% of them singletons, with approximately 4.7% in the top ten. Sample: CD8+ T cells from peripheral blood mononuclear cells, taken in the second trimester of pregnancy. The receptors were sampled from a female donor with multiple sclerosis, enrolled in a pregnancy study.

The J gene is TRBJ2-1, the V gene TRBV19, with 13 bases lining up with TRBD2. The germline CDR1 and CDR2 sequences are LNHDA and SQIVND (reference sequence). The ends lost 7 bases at V and 7 bases at J; junction bases unmatched: 13. The CDR3 length is 17 residues. Written as DNA, the CDR3 is TGTGCCAGTACCAAAGGACTAGCGGGAGCATCGTATAATGAGCAGTTCTTC. Protein: CASTKGLAGASYNEQFF.

The chain employs TRBV14 and TRBJ2-7; 10 positions match TRBD2. CDR1 SGHDN and CDR2 FVKESK come from the germline V gene. The CDR3 extends over 16 amino acids. V was clipped by 1 base and J by 3 bases; unmatched bases: 6. Here the CDR3 reads CASSQGRLAGVYEQYF. CDR3 DNA sequence: TGTGCCAGCAGCCAAGGGAGGCTAGCGGGAGTCTACGAGCAGTACTTC.

The chain employs TRBV15 and TRBJ2-7; D is unresolved. Trimming stripped 5 bases from V and 2 bases from J, with 16 bases between. CDR1 and CDR2 from the germline V gene are LNHNV and YYDKDF (reference sequence). The CDR3 has 15 amino acids. The CDR3 loop reads CATSAPGHRAYEQYF. In DNA form, the CDR3 reads TGTGCCACCAGCGCCCCTGGGCACAGAGCCTACGAGCAGTACTTC.

V usage is TRBV19 and J usage is TRBJ1-2; D perhaps matches TRBD1 (5 bases). V dropped 0 bases and J dropped 4 bases, with 15 bases sitting between them. This CDR3 has 16 residues. Germline values: CDR1 LNHDA, CDR2 SQIVND (reference sequence). CDR3: CASSIDSAGPLYGYTF. For the CDR3, the DNA is TGTGCCAGTAGTATAGACTCGGCAGGGCCCCTCTATGGCTACACCTTC. The complete variable domain, with remaining parts taken from reference TRBV19 and TRBJ1-2, reads DGGITQSPKYLFRKEGQNVTLSCEQNLNHDAMYWYRQDPGQGLRLIYYSQIVNDFQKGDIAEGYSVSREKKESFPLTVTSAQKNPTAFYLCASSIDSAGPLYGYTFGSGTRLTVV.

The chain links TRBV19 to TRBJ1-1, with a weak D call TRBD1 (6 bases). Trimming took off 7 bases at V and 6 bases at J, with 12 bases between the two ends. This CDR3 is 12 amino acids long. CDR1 and CDR2 (germline): LNHDA, SQIVND (reference sequence). The DNA for the CDR3 is TGTGCCAGTACCGGGGGGGGCCCTGAAGCTTTCTTT. Residues: CASTGGGPEAFF.

V and J are TRBV13 and TRBJ2-2; 7 bases align to TRBD2. Germline values: CDR1 PRHDT, CDR2 FYEKMQ (reference sequence). The junction had 2 bases not matched to a gene; V was cut back by 1 base and J by 6 bases. This CDR3 has 14 amino acids. This chain's CDR3 is CASSLALASGELFF. CDR3 bases: TGTGCCAGCAGCTTAGCACTAGCGTCCGGGGAGCTGTTTTTT.

J is TRBJ2-1 and V is TRBV2; TRBD2 matches at 10 bases. The V gene's germline CDR1 is SNHLY and CDR2 FYNNEI. The CDR3 is 16 residues long. J lost 6 bases, V lost 6 bases, and 11 bases had no gene match. The CDR3 DNA sequence: TGTGCCAGCAGGAAAGCGGGAGGGCCCTATAGCAATGAGCAGTTCTTC. It is translated as CASRKAGGPYSNEQFF.

The rearrangement links TRBV6-1 to TRBJ1-2; D is perhaps TRBD1 (5 bases). The CDR3 runs 17 residues. The germline V and J ends were trimmed by 3 bases and 3 bases, with 20 bases remaining between them. Looked up from germline, CDR1 is MNHNS and CDR2 is SASEGT. The CDR3 region is CASSEGPFMGSDYGYTF. The CDR3 nucleotides are TGTGCCAGCAGTGAGGGGCCCTTTATGGGATCGGACTATGGCTACACCTTC.

This clone appeared a single time. The rearrangement joins TRBV11-1 to TRBJ2-7; 11 bases line up with TRBD2. This CDR3 is 14 amino acids long. CDR1 and CDR2 (germline): SGHAT, FQDESV (reference sequence). V was clipped by 5 bases and J by 4 bases; unmatched bases: 4. CDR3 bases: TGTGCCAGCAGCACTAGCGGGAGAACTTACGAGCAGTACTTC. It codes for CASSTSGRTYEQYF.

The chain is built from TRBV2 and TRBJ2-7; the match to TRBD1 covers 8 bases. The length of the CDR3 is 14 residues. Germline V gene data show CDR1 as SNHLY and CDR2 as FYNNEI. V lost 8 bases, J lost 5 bases, and 11 bases stayed unmatched. The CDR3 nucleotides are TGTGCCAGCCTTAGACAGGGGCGCCCCCACGAGCAGTACTTC. This translates into CASLRQGRPHEQYF.

This chain links TRBV13 with TRBJ2-1; 11 bases align to TRBD2. CDR1 and CDR2 (germline): PRHDT, FYEKMQ (reference sequence). Germline trimming cut 4 bases from V and 7 bases from J; bases unmatched to any gene: 9. CDR3 size: 16 residues. CDR3: CASSSRLAGSGNEQFF. CDR3 sequence (DNA): TGTGCCAGCAGCTCCAGACTAGCGGGATCTGGGAATGAGCAGTTCTTC.

This clone was counted a single time. This sequence joins TRBV9 and TRBJ1-5; D ambiguous. The CDR3 contains 12 residues. Germline CDR1 SGDLS, CDR2 YYNGEE. V lost 4 bases to trimming and J lost 6 bases, with 8 bases between them. The CDR3 nucleotides read TGTGCCAGCAGCTCTGCAGGTCAGCCCCAGCATTTT. Its protein is CASSSAGQPQHF.

The chain uses TRBV5-6 and TRBJ2-2; TRBD2 is a possible D gene (5 bases). CDR1 and CDR2 from the germline V gene are SGHDT and YYEEEE. The CDR3 sequence is 14 residues long. The V and J ends lost 1 base and 7 bases respectively, with 11 bases between them. CDR3 coding DNA: TGTGCCAGCAGCTTGTATGAGGGAAGCGGGGAGCTGTTTTTT. It codes for CASSLYEGSGELFF.

The J gene is TRBJ2-1, the V gene TRBV19, with TRBD2 matching over 10 bases. The germline V gene has CDR1 LNHDA and CDR2 SQIVND (reference sequence). The CDR3 length is 15 residues. V lost 2 bases to trimming and J lost 6 bases; unmatched junction nucleotides: 4. The CDR3 nucleotides are TGTGCCAGTAGTATACTAGCGGGAGTTCTCAATGAGCAGTTCTTC. Translating gives CASSILAGVLNEQFF.

About this clone itself: At one of its ends the junction is not consistent with the germline gene, which may arise from a read error. This rearrangement joins TRBV10-3 to TRBJ2-1; D perhaps matches TRBD2 (6 bases). The CDR3 contains 15 residues. CDR1 is ENHRY, CDR2 SYGVKD, per germline. CDR3: CAVRWDSSSYNEQFF. CDR3 coding DNA: TGTGCCGTCAGATGGGACTCTAGCTCCTACAATGAGCAGTTCTTC.

This chain connects TRBV27 to TRBJ2-5, with 13 bases fitting TRBD2. The CDR3 is 18 residues long. The junction had 6 bases not matched to a gene; V was cut back by 2 bases and J by 0 bases. Germline-derived CDR1 and CDR2 are MNHEY and SMNVEV (reference sequence). CDR3 DNA sequence: TGTGCCAGCAGTTTACGCACGACTAGCGGGAGGAACCAAGAGACCCAGTACTTC. This translates into CASSLRTTSGRNQETQYF.

CDR3 coding DNA: TGTGCCAGCAGCCAAGATACCCGGGACAGGGGAACCCGTGGCTACACCTTC. Its protein product is CASSQDTRDRGTRGYTF. The chain employs TRBV4-2 and TRBJ1-2; 10 nucleotides match TRBD1. This CDR3 has 17 amino acids. Germline CDR1 and CDR2: LGHNA and YNFKEQ. Germline trimming cut 0 bases from V and 7 bases from J; bases unmatched to any gene: 11.

The gene calls are TRBV30 and TRBJ2-1; TRBD2 agrees at 7 bases. This CDR3 region has 13 residues. V shed 7 bases, J shed 6 bases, and the junction held 9 bases outside the gene matches. The germline gives CDR1 GTSNPN, CDR2 SVGIG (reference sequence). CDR3 sequence reads: CASFGLVGNEQFF. CDR3 coding DNA: TGTGCCTCTTTCGGACTAGTGGGCAATGAGCAGTTCTTC.

This chain uses TRBV5-1 with TRBJ2-3, with unresolved D. Looked up from germline, CDR1 is SGHRS and CDR2 is YFSETQ. The CDR3 is 16 amino acids. V dropped 3 bases and J dropped 4 bases, with 18 bases sitting between them. The CDR3 here is CASSSRLQGLSDTQYF. The CDR3 DNA reads as TGCGCCAGCAGCTCCAGGCTTCAAGGCCTATCAGATACGCAGTATTTT.

The J gene is TRBJ1-1, the V gene TRBV2, with D possibly being TRBD1 (6 bases). Trimming shortened V by 7 bases and J by 0 bases, and 9 bases separated the two germline ends. The CDR3 runs to 13 residues. The germline gives CDR1 SNHLY, CDR2 FYNNEI. CDR3 nucleotide sequence: TGTGCCAGCACGACAGGAATGAACACTGAAGCTTTCTTT. Amino acid sequence: CASTTGMNTEAFF.

This chain joins TRBV27 and TRBJ2-3, with 9 bases identical to TRBD2. V was clipped by 0 bases and J by 4 bases; unmatched bases: 8. The CDR3 length is 17 residues. Germline V lookup: CDR1 MNHEY, CDR2 SMNVEV (reference sequence). In DNA, the CDR3 is TGTGCCAGCAGTTTATCGGGGGAGCGGGAGGTTCCAGATACGCAGTATTTT. As protein: CASSLSGEREVPDTQYF.

This clone appeared a single time. The chain is built from TRBV4-1 and TRBJ1-2; D is perhaps TRBD1 (5 bases). The CDR3 runs to 19 residues. Germline CDR1 and CDR2: MGHRA and YSYEKL. The V end was cut by 2 bases, the J end by 4 bases, with 26 bases between. CDR3 DNA: TGCGCCAGCAGCCAAAAACTGAGCCGCTCGGGGGGTCTCCTCTATGGCTACACCTTC. Its translation: CASSQKLSRSGGLLYGYTF.

Turning to this clone: A read error may produce the germline difference seen at one junction end. The rearrangement links TRBV28 to TRBJ1-1, with 10 positions matching TRBD1. The V gene's germline CDR1 is MDHEN and CDR2 SYDVKM. The CDR3 contains 14 residues. In DNA form, the CDR3 reads TGTGCCAGCAGCCCGGACAGGGGGAACGCTGAAGCTTTCTTT. It translates to CASSPDRGNAEAFF.

The chain employs TRBV13 and TRBJ2-2; D is unclear. Germline CDR1 is PRHDT and CDR2 is FYEKMQ (reference sequence). Deletions cut 6 bases from V and 5 bases from J, with 7 bases between. The CDR3 is made up of 12 amino acids. The CDR3 reads CASSRVTGELFF. Here the CDR3 DNA reads TGTGCCAGCAGTCGGGTTACCGGGGAGCTGTTTTTT.

The chain couples TRBV11-2 to TRBJ2-1; the match to TRBD1 covers 7 bases. Germline CDR1 and CDR2: SGHAT and FQNNGV. J lost 5 bases, V lost 6 bases, and 13 bases had no gene match. CDR3 length: 16 amino acids. CDR3 nucleotide sequence: TGTGCCAGCAGTTCCCGAAGGGGGCGGAGACACAATGAGCAGTTCTTC. Encoded protein: CASSSRRGRRHNEQFF.

The V call is TRBV6-6, the J call TRBJ2-1; D is unclear. Trimming left V 2 bases short and J 0 bases short, with 8 bases between. CDR1 is MNHNY and CDR2 is SVGAGI in the germline V gene (reference sequence). This CDR3 contains 15 residues. The CDR3 DNA reads TGTGCCAGCAGTTACCGCTCTAGCTCCTACAATGAGCAGTTCTTC. Its protein product is CASSYRSSSYNEQFF.

The chain recombines TRBV2 with TRBJ2-1; a weak D match, TRBD2 (6 bases). From germline, CDR1 is SNHLY and CDR2 FYNNEI. Deletions cut 6 bases from V and 5 bases from J, with 14 bases between. This CDR3 is 14 amino acids long. The CDR3 DNA is TGTGCCAGCAGGGAGGGTTTTGTGGACAATGAGCAGTTCTTC. Translation: CASREGFVDNEQFF.

The rearrangement links TRBV13 to TRBJ2-3; 7 nucleotides line up with TRBD2. After removal of 5 bases from V and 4 bases from J, the junction contained 6 bases not matched to a gene. Germline CDR1 and CDR2: PRHDT and FYEKMQ (reference sequence). The CDR3 consists of 14 residues. The CDR3 is CASSMTSPADTQYF. CDR3 DNA: TGTGCCAGCAGCATGACTAGCCCCGCAGATACGCAGTATTTT.

This clone was recorded a few times. V and J are TRBV27 and TRBJ2-1, with 9 bases identical to TRBD2. CDR3 size: 15 residues. In germline, CDR1 is MNHEY, CDR2 SMNVEV (reference sequence). Trimming at V came to 6 bases and at J to 2 bases, leaving 5 bases not matched to a gene. CDR3 residues: CASRVAGVAYNEQFF. The CDR3 DNA is TGTGCCAGCAGGGTAGCGGGAGTCGCCTACAATGAGCAGTTCTTC.